The 9 T cell receptor beta chains below all came from one sample that was sequenced in a study of blood T cell repertoires in COVID-19. TCRdb's table, derived via immunoSEQ multiplex PCR, lists solely in-frame clones and lacks some. Of fewer than 650,000 clones listed, about 89% were seen once; the top ten hold roughly 7.3%. Sequencing was performed on peripheral blood. The receptors stem from a woman between 50 and 59 years old with COVID-19, enrolled during active disease.

The chain carries TRBV3-1 (or the pseudogene TRBV3-2) and TRBJ2-7; weak D call: TRBD1 (6 bases). The germline CDR1 and CDR2 sequences are LGHDT and YNNKEL (reference sequence). The V end was cut by 1 base, the J end by 5 bases, with 18 bases between. CDR3 length: 16 residues. The CDR3 DNA follows: TGTGCCAGCAGCCAAGCTCGAGGGATGGGGGCCCACGAGCAGTACTTC. This encodes CASSQARGMGAHEQYF.

The chain is built from TRBV2 and TRBJ2-2; D is possibly TRBD2 (5 bases). CDR1 and CDR2 from the germline V gene are SNHLY and FYNNEI. The CDR3 is 13 residues long. Trimming removed 8 bases from V and 2 bases from J, with 9 bases in between. The CDR3 is CASLGSNTGELFF. CDR3 in DNA: TGTGCCAGCCTGGGGAGTAACACCGGGGAGCTGTTTTTT.

This clone was seen only once. The V gene is TRBV14, the J gene TRBJ1-1; possible D gene TRBD1, 5 bases. V lost 4 bases and J lost 4, with 10 bases in between. The germline V gene encodes CDR1 SGHDN and CDR2 FVKESK. The CDR3 covers 13 residues. The DNA for the CDR3 is TGTGCCAGCAGCCTGACAGAAGGCACTGAAGCTTTCTTT. It yields the protein CASSLTEGTEAFF. The full variable domain, rest sourced from reference TRBV14 and TRBJ1-1, is EAGVTQFPSHSVIEKGQTVTLRCDPISGHDNLYWYRRVMGKEIKFLLHFVKESKQDESGMPNNRFLAERTGGTYSTLKVQPAELEDSGVYFCASSLTEGTEAFFGQGTRLTVV.

CDR3 sequence: CASSPDRVRRGYTF. In DNA, the CDR3 is TGTGCCAGCAGCCCCGACAGGGTAAGAAGAGGCTACACCTTC. The chain is built from TRBV6-5 and TRBJ1-2; TRBD1 aligns across 7 bases. The ends lost 6 bases at V and 8 bases at J; junction bases unmatched: 12. The CDR3 loop spans 14 amino acids. CDR1 is MNHEY, CDR2 SVGAGI, per germline.

The gene calls are TRBV18 and TRBJ2-7, with 10 positions matching TRBD2. V lost 5 bases, J lost 0 bases, and 4 bases stayed unmatched. CDR1 is KGHSH, CDR2 LQKENI, per germline. CDR3 length: 15 amino acids. The CDR3 coding sequence is TGTGCCAGCTCAGAAAGCGGGGGGGCCTCCTACGAGCAGTACTTC. Its translation is CASSESGGASYEQYF. The full variable domain, in which reference TRBV18 and TRBJ2-7 provide the parts outside the CDR3, is NAGVMQNPRHLVRRRGQEARLRCSPMKGHSHVYWYRQLPEEGLKFMVYLQKENIIDESGMPKERFSAEFPKEGPSILRIQQVVRGDSAAYFCASSESGGASYEQYFGPGTRLTVT.

V gene TRBV7-3 combines with J gene TRBJ2-3; TRBD2 agrees at 11 bases. The CDR3 runs to 16 residues. Germline values: CDR1 SGHTA, CDR2 FQGTGA. J gave up 3 bases and V 4 bases, and 6 bases lay outside the gene matches. The CDR3, as DNA: TGTGCCAGCAGCTCAGCCGGGACTAGCGGTACAGATACGCAGTATTTT. Residues: CASSSAGTSGTDTQYF.

DNA for the CDR3: TGTGCCAGCAGCCCGGGGGGAGAATCACCCCTCCACTTT. Protein product: CASSPGGESPLHF. The chain has TRBV7-9 and TRBJ1-6; a weak D match, TRBD1 (5 bases). Trimming pared 5 bases from V and 10 bases from J, leaving 12 bases between. CDR3 size: 13 residues. Looked up from germline, CDR1 is SEHNR and CDR2 is FQNEAQ (reference sequence).

The chain is built from TRBV7-3 and TRBJ2-7; D unclear. The length of the CDR3 is 9 residues. The germline V and J ends were trimmed by 8 bases and 3 bases, with 2 bases remaining between them. In germline, CDR1 is SGHTA, CDR2 FQGTGA. DNA for the CDR3: TGTGCCAGCCTCTACGAGCAGTACTTC. This gives the protein CASLYEQYF.

This sequence joins TRBV10-3 and TRBJ1-6, with D unclear. Germline V gene lookup returns CDR1 ENHRY and CDR2 SYGVKD. The CDR3 runs 13 residues. V shed 10 bases and J shed 0 bases, with 7 bases lying between them. The CDR3 bases are TGTGCCAGTGGGAGCTCCTATAATTCACCCCTCCACTTT. Amino acids: CASGSSYNSPLHF.